The 11 T cell receptor beta chains reported below all come from one sample, sequenced in a study of STAT5B mutations in CD4+ large granular lymphocyte leukemia. Repertoires were generated with immunoSEQ multiplex PCR, while TCRdb's copy carries only in-frame clones and drops some. The profile covers 25,000 to 35,000 clones, with approximately 80% appearing a single time and roughly 2.5% taken by the ten largest. Sequencing was done on a sample of CD4+ T cells from blood buffy coats. The receptor source for this set is a human donor in good health.

This chain connects TRBV6-1 to TRBJ2-3; 10 bases map to TRBD2. V dropped 4 bases and J dropped 3; count of bases not matched to a gene: 7. From germline, CDR1 is MNHNS and CDR2 SASEGT. The CDR3 covers 16 residues. CDR3: CASSARAGGRTDTQYF. As DNA, the CDR3 is TGTGCCAGCAGTGCGCGAGCGGGGGGGCGAACAGATACGCAGTATTTT.

The chain employs TRBV5-4 and TRBJ2-3, with 9 bases that match TRBD2. With 1 base clipped from V and 6 bases from J, the junction kept 9 bases outside the gene matches. CDR1 is SGHNT and CDR2 is YYREEE in the germline V gene (reference sequence). The CDR3 sequence is 16 residues long. The CDR3 DNA sequence: TGTGCCAGCAGCTTGACTAGCGGGTACGGGTCGGATACGCAGTATTTT. Protein sequence: CASSLTSGYGSDTQYF.

V gene TRBV18 combines with J gene TRBJ2-3; perhaps TRBD2 as D (6 bases). The germline V and J ends were trimmed by 6 bases and 4 bases, with 14 bases remaining between them. This CDR3 spans 14 amino acids. From germline, CDR1 is KGHSH and CDR2 LQKENI. The CDR3 loop reads CASSTGVRADTQYF. CDR3 DNA sequence: TGTGCCAGCTCGACGGGGGTTCGCGCAGATACGCAGTATTTT.

This clone was counted only a few times. V and J are TRBV9 and TRBJ1-1, with no clear D. Looked up from germline, CDR1 is SGDLS and CDR2 is YYNGEE. This CDR3 has 13 residues. V was trimmed by 4 bases and J by 6 bases, leaving 13 bases between them. The CDR3 sequence: CASSLSGFAEAFF. The CDR3 nucleotides read TGTGCCAGCAGCCTATCGGGATTCGCTGAAGCTTTCTTT.

The table lists this clone with a count of one. The rearrangement joins TRBV27 to TRBJ2-3, with D uncertain. V was trimmed by 6 bases and J by 2 bases, leaving 18 bases between them. The germline V gene encodes CDR1 MNHEY and CDR2 SMNVEV (reference sequence). This CDR3 spans 16 amino acids. The chain's CDR3 is CASSHDSLASTDTQYF. As DNA, the CDR3 is TGTGCCAGCAGCCACGACTCACTCGCGTCCACAGATACGCAGTATTTT.

This chain joins TRBV19 and TRBJ1-6; D is ambiguous. Trimming cost V 5 bases and J 1 base, with 15 bases left between them. The CDR3 totals 17 residues. Per germline, CDR1 LNHDA and CDR2 SQIVND (reference sequence). CDR3 protein: CASSPMAGRSYNSPLHF. CDR3 DNA sequence: TGTGCCAGTAGTCCGATGGCCGGCCGGTCCTATAATTCACCCCTCCACTTT.

The chain uses TRBV27 and TRBJ1-5; D is uncertain. V dropped 7 bases and J dropped 7 bases, with 20 bases sitting between them. CDR1 MNHEY and CDR2 SMNVEV come from the germline V gene (reference sequence). This CDR3 region has 15 residues. The CDR3 here is CASKLGSVGFQPQHF. The CDR3 bases are TGTGCCAGCAAATTAGGGAGCGTCGGATTCCAGCCCCAGCATTTT.

The chain links TRBV5-5 to TRBJ1-2; D uncertain. CDR1 is SGHKS and CDR2 is YYEKEE in the germline V gene (reference sequence). The CDR3 loop spans 16 amino acids. Trimming pared 0 bases from V and 0 bases from J, leaving 12 bases between. CDR3 sequence reads: CASSLATRTANYGYTF. Here the CDR3 DNA reads TGTGCCAGCAGCTTGGCGACTCGGACGGCTAACTATGGCTACACCTTC.

The chain combines TRBV9 with TRBJ2-7, with TRBD2 matching 7 bases. The J segment lost 6 bases and the V segment lost 0 bases, leaving 6 bases of the junction unmatched. The CDR3 totals 14 residues. CDR1 SGDLS and CDR2 YYNGEE come from the germline V gene. CDR3 amino acids: CASSVAGGWAEQYF. CDR3 DNA: TGTGCCAGCAGCGTAGCGGGAGGTTGGGCCGAGCAGTACTTC.

V is TRBV5-4 and J is TRBJ2-5, with D possibly TRBD2 on 7 matching bases. Germline CDR1 is SGHNT and CDR2 is YYREEE (reference sequence). The CDR3 is 17 residues long. Trimming stripped 3 bases from V and 0 bases from J, with 18 bases between. CDR3 residues: CASSSVGGALYQETQYF. CDR3 sequence (DNA): TGTGCCAGCAGCTCCGTGGGGGGGGCACTGTACCAAGAGACCCAGTACTTC.

This chain links TRBV5-4 with TRBJ2-6; maybe TRBD1 (5 bases). This CDR3 is 15 amino acids long. Germline CDR1 SGHNT, CDR2 YYREEE (reference sequence). Trimming stripped 5 bases from V and 0 bases from J, with 9 bases between. In DNA, the CDR3 is TGTGCCAGCAGGGCAGGGATCTCTGGGGCCAACGTCCTGACTTTC. It translates to CASRAGISGANVLTF. The full variable domain, in which reference TRBV5-4 and TRBJ2-6 provide the parts outside the CDR3, is ETGVTQSPTHLIKTRGQQVTLRCSSQSGHNTVSWYQQALGQGPQFIFQYYREEENGRGNFPPRFSGLQFPNYSSELNVNALELDDSALYLCASRAGISGANVLTFGAGSRLTVL.